Presented here are 26 T cell receptor beta chains from one specimen sequenced in a study of blood T cell repertoires in COVID-19. Some clones are missing from TCRdb's copy, which holds only in-frame ones; the method was immunoSEQ multiplex PCR. The sample has under 200,000 clones, over 80% seen once; the top ten hold under 7.5%. The material sequenced was peripheral blood. All receptors derive from a woman between 40 and 50 years old with acute or convalescent COVID-19.

The chain recombines TRBV27 with TRBJ1-2; 11 bases fit TRBD1. The V segment lost 5 bases and the J segment 8 bases; nucleotides outside the gene matches: 10. Per the germline V gene, CDR1 is MNHEY and CDR2 is SMNVEV (reference sequence). The CDR3 is 15 amino acids. The CDR3 region has the DNA TGTGCCAGCAGTCTGGGACAGGGGGGTGTTACAGGCTACACCTTC. This sequence encodes CASSLGQGGVTGYTF.

The genes are TRBV19 and TRBJ2-3, with TRBD1 as a possible D gene (5 bases). Germline CDR1 and CDR2: LNHDA and SQIVND (reference sequence). CDR3 length: 15 amino acids. Trimming stripped 1 base from V and 5 bases from J, with 13 bases between. CDR3 bases: TGTGCCAGTAGTATAGGGGGCTCAGACGGAGATACGCAGTATTTT. Translation: CASSIGGSDGDTQYF.

This clone was counted a single time. The chain links TRBV27 to TRBJ2-2; 9 nucleotides agree with TRBD2. This CDR3 comprises 13 residues. The germline gives CDR1 MNHEY, CDR2 SMNVEV (reference sequence). Trimming at V came to 6 bases and at J to 5 bases, leaving 1 base not matched to a gene. CDR3 coding DNA: TGTGCCAGCAGCCTAGCGGGAACCGGGGAGCTGTTTTTT. The encoded protein is CASSLAGTGELFF.

This chain uses TRBV5-6 with TRBJ1-2; no definite D call. Trimming took 2 bases from V and 0 from J, leaving 17 bases between them. CDR3 length: 17 amino acids. Looked up from germline, CDR1 is SGHDT and CDR2 is YYEEEE. The CDR3 reads CASSFWAIRLANYGYTF. CDR3 DNA sequence: TGTGCCAGCAGCTTTTGGGCCATCCGATTAGCTAACTATGGCTACACCTTC.

The chain couples TRBV29-1 to TRBJ2-3; a weak D match, TRBD2 (7 bases). Trimming left V 5 bases short and J 4 bases short, with 13 bases between. Germline CDR1 is SQVTM and CDR2 is ANQGSEA. The CDR3 consists of 13 residues. The CDR3 loop is CSVYLGGADTQYF. For the CDR3, the DNA is TGCAGCGTTTATCTAGGGGGGGCAGATACGCAGTATTTT.

The rearrangement links TRBV2 to TRBJ1-4; D not certain. This CDR3 has 15 residues. CDR1 is SNHLY, CDR2 FYNNEI, per germline. V was cut by 7 bases and J by 1 base, with 13 bases left in between. The chain's CDR3 is CASNSGTGTNEKLFF. The CDR3 DNA reads TGTGCCAGCAATAGTGGTACGGGAACTAATGAAAAACTGTTTTTT.

The chain is built from TRBV7-2 and TRBJ2-7; weak D call: TRBD2 (6 bases). CDR3 size: 13 residues. Germline values: CDR1 SGHTA, CDR2 FQGNSA. V shed 2 bases and J shed 5 bases, with 10 bases lying between them. The CDR3 DNA reads as TGTGCCAGCAGCTTACGCGGGACCCACGAGCAGTACTTC. It encodes CASSLRGTHEQYF.

The chain carries TRBV27 and TRBJ2-3; 10 bases are a match to TRBD1. V trimming: 3 bases; J trimming: 1 base; junction bases outside the gene matches: 7. Germline-derived CDR1 and CDR2 are MNHEY and SMNVEV (reference sequence). This CDR3 contains 17 residues. The CDR3 here is CASSLRDRGPRTDTQYF. Written as DNA, the CDR3 is TGTGCCAGCAGTTTGAGGGACAGGGGACCCCGCACAGATACGCAGTATTTT.

V gene TRBV20-1 combines with J gene TRBJ2-3, with 7 bases identical to TRBD2. The CDR3 has 14 amino acids. Germline-derived CDR1 and CDR2 are DFQATT and SNEGSKA (reference sequence). J was trimmed by 2 bases and V by 3 bases; bases with no gene match: 5. Here the CDR3 DNA reads TGCAGTGCTAGTTCGGCGGGGGTCACAGATACGCAGTATTTT. This encodes CSASSAGVTDTQYF.

The chain recombines TRBV21-1 with TRBJ2-7; TRBD2 is the table's D call and was not checked against the DNA. TRBV21-1 is an annotated pseudogene. There are 24 residues in the CDR3. CDR3 sequence: CASSKNGGLAGVSTCIESSYEQYF. The CDR3 DNA sequence: TGTGCCAGCAGCAAAAACGGGGGGCTAGCGGGAGTGTCGACCTGCATCGAGAGCTCCTACGAGCAGTACTTC.

This clone was observed once. This rearrangement joins TRBV9 to TRBJ2-3; possible D gene TRBD1, 6 bases. The CDR3 spans 14 residues. Trimming took 3 bases from V and 3 from J, leaving 11 bases between them. CDR1 SGDLS and CDR2 YYNGEE come from the germline V gene. CDR3 sequence: CASSGTGRTDTQYF. The CDR3 DNA reads as TGTGCCAGCAGCGGAACAGGGAGAACAGATACGCAGTATTTT.

V usage is TRBV5-1 and J usage is TRBJ1-2; D perhaps matches TRBD1 (6 bases). The CDR3 has 13 residues. Germline assignment: CDR1 SGHRS and CDR2 YFSETQ. Between the trimmed V and J ends, which lost 7 bases and 6 bases, there was a span of 16 bases. The CDR3: CASQMGALDGYTF. For the CDR3, the DNA is TGCGCCAGCCAAATGGGGGCCCTGGATGGCTACACCTTC.

The sample holds a few counts of this clone. The chain couples TRBV2 to TRBJ1-1; no clear D gene. Trimming took off 4 bases at V and 6 bases at J, with 6 bases between the two ends. The CDR3 totals 11 residues. The germline V gene encodes CDR1 SNHLY and CDR2 FYNNEI. The CDR3 bases are TGTGCCAGCAGTGTCCCTCCTGAAGCTTTCTTT. Amino acids: CASSVPPEAFF.

For this clone: The same CDR3 can be traced to other DNA sequences in this sample. The chain links TRBV5-1 to TRBJ2-5, with TRBD1 identical over 8 bases. Germline V gene data show CDR1 as SGHRS and CDR2 as YFSETQ. The CDR3 is 14 amino acids. The V and J ends lost 2 bases and 5 bases, in that order; junction bases with no gene match: 5. This CDR3 reads CASSFGTGEETQYF. The CDR3 nucleotides read TGCGCCAGCAGCTTTGGGACAGGTGAGGAGACCCAGTACTTC.

This sequence joins TRBV9 and TRBJ1-6; no clear D gene. Germline V gene data show CDR1 as SGDLS and CDR2 as YYNGEE. The CDR3 has 15 amino acids. V dropped 2 bases and J dropped 2 bases, with 8 bases sitting between them. The CDR3 is CASSVSGTYNSPLHF. The CDR3 DNA follows: TGTGCCAGCAGCGTCTCAGGTACCTATAATTCACCCCTCCACTTT.

The V gene is TRBV11-3, the J gene TRBJ1-2; weak D call: TRBD1 (5 bases). V lost 1 base, J lost 2 bases, and 5 bases lay in between. From germline, CDR1 is SGHNT and CDR2 YENEEA. This CDR3 region has 13 residues. The CDR3 reads CASSLAGNYGYTF. As DNA, the CDR3 is TGTGCCAGCAGCTTAGCAGGGAACTATGGCTACACCTTC.

The chain carries TRBV29-1 and TRBJ2-2, with 7 bases that match TRBD1. The CDR3 is made up of 13 amino acids. Unmatched junction bases numbered 3, after V lost 7 bases and J lost 1 base. Germline lookup yields CDR1 SQVTM and CDR2 ANQGSEA. CDR3: CSAGTENTGELFF. In nucleotides, the CDR3 is TGCAGCGCCGGGACAGAGAACACCGGGGAGCTGTTTTTT.

The gene calls are TRBV7-9 and TRBJ2-1, with 7 bases identical to TRBD2. The ends lost 6 bases at V and 4 bases at J; junction bases unmatched: 12. The length of the CDR3 is 16 residues. The germline CDR1 and CDR2 sequences are SEHNR and FQNEAQ (reference sequence). This CDR3 reads CASSLRRLADYNEQFF. The CDR3 bases are TGTGCCAGCAGTCTAAGGCGGCTAGCGGATTACAATGAGCAGTTCTTC.

This sequence joins TRBV24-1 and TRBJ1-2; TRBD1 aligns across 7 bases. The CDR3 has 13 residues. V trimming: 3 bases; J trimming: 7 bases; junction bases outside the gene matches: 4. Looked up from germline, CDR1 is KGHDR and CDR2 is SFDVKD. The CDR3: CATSDETGLGYTF. The CDR3 nucleotides read TGTGCCACCAGTGATGAGACAGGGCTTGGCTACACCTTC.

The rearrangement joins TRBV2 to TRBJ1-3, with 11 nucleotides matching TRBD1. Losses at the gene ends were 4 bases for V and 8 bases for J; bases not matched to a gene: 7. Germline V CDR1 and CDR2: SNHLY, FYNNEI. The CDR3 consists of 15 residues. In nucleotides, the CDR3 is TGTGCCAGCAGTGTGGGACAGGGGGGTCTTGACACCATATATTTT. Translated, it gives CASSVGQGGLDTIYF.

V and J are TRBV5-4 and TRBJ1-5, with 11 bases matching TRBD1. Germline trimming cut 4 bases from V and 6 bases from J; bases unmatched to any gene: 9. The CDR3 totals 16 residues. Germline values: CDR1 SGHNT, CDR2 YYREEE (reference sequence). CDR3 protein: CASSPTGTGGTQPQHF. Written as DNA, the CDR3 is TGTGCCAGCAGCCCCACCGGGACAGGGGGAACTCAGCCCCAGCATTTT.

This clone was picked up one time. This CDR3 is CASSRRLAGGPRTGELFF. The CDR3 bases are TGTGCCAGCAGCCGCAGACTAGCGGGGGGCCCGAGGACCGGGGAGCTGTTTTTT. The J gene is TRBJ2-2, the V gene TRBV6-2 or TRBV6-3; TRBD2 matches at 13 bases. Germline CDR1 reads MNHEY; CDR2 reads SVGEGT. V was clipped by 6 bases and J by 5 bases; unmatched bases: 12. This CDR3 contains 18 residues.

This clone has a single count. This chain connects TRBV2 to TRBJ1-1; a weak D match, TRBD1 (5 bases). The V gene's germline CDR1 is SNHLY and CDR2 FYNNEI. The length of the CDR3 is 14 residues. Trimming removed 6 bases at V and 0 bases at J, with 11 bases between. The CDR3 DNA reads as TGTGCCAGCAGGGGCACAGGCATGAACACTGAAGCTTTCTTT. This sequence encodes CASRGTGMNTEAFF.

J is TRBJ2-7 and V is TRBV5-6; tentatively, D is TRBD2 (5 bases). Per germline, CDR1 SGHDT and CDR2 YYEEEE. V gave up 0 bases and J gave up 4 bases, with 5 bases separating them. This CDR3 has 12 residues. The CDR3 DNA follows: TGTGCCAGCAGCTTGGGGAGGTACGAGCAGTACTTC. This gives the protein CASSLGRYEQYF.

This clone showed up just a few times. CDR3 amino acids: CASSVSGPEVALSTDTQYF. In DNA form, the CDR3 reads TGTGCCAGCAGTGTATCGGGCCCGGAGGTGGCACTAAGCACAGATACGCAGTATTTT. This sequence joins TRBV6-4 and TRBJ2-3; the D gene is possibly TRBD2 (5 bases). Germline CDR1 is MRHNA and CDR2 is SNTAGT. The CDR3 consists of 19 residues. V lost 4 bases and J lost 0, with 23 bases in between.

The chain has TRBV6-1 and TRBJ1-5; D uncertain. The CDR3 length is 14 residues. V dropped 2 bases and J dropped 5 bases, with 10 bases sitting between them. Germline V gives CDR1 MNHNS, CDR2 SASEGT. This CDR3 reads CASSESQRDQPQHF. The CDR3 DNA sequence: TGTGCCAGCAGTGAATCTCAACGGGATCAGCCCCAGCATTTT.